This T cell receptor (beta chain) was identified in a study of CD8 T cells in Susac syndrome. Germline V CDR1 and CDR2: SNHLY, FYNNEI. This CDR3 contains 11 residues. V lost 5 bases and J lost 7, with 5 bases in between. Random hexamers served to reverse transcribe roughly 0.45 to 1 ug RNA. An immunoSEQ multiplex PCR amplified TCR beta CDR3 over 54 Vbeta and 13 Jbeta. TCRdb analysed the immunoSEQ multiplex PCR reads with MiXCR anew, one entry per CDR3 protein. Of about 240,000 distinct CDR3 sequences listed, 95% to 97% are singletons. Source material: CD4+ T cells from PBMCs. This chain connects TRBV2 to TRBJ2-2, with D uncertain. The origin of this receptor is a human donor with Susac syndrome. The CDR3 region is CASSYSGELFF. The DNA of the CDR3 is TGTGCCAGCAGTTACAGCGGGGAGCTGTTTTTT.